These 9 T cell receptor beta chains came from one sample sequenced in a study of CD8+ T cells in alopecia areata. As for treatment: oral pan-JAK inhibitor, 5-10 mg twice daily. RNA extraction was followed by reverse transcription into cDNA, which acted as the sequencing template. Sequencing used immunoSEQ multiplex PCR; TCRdb keeps in-frame clones, though not all of them. The top ten clones hold approximately 1.8% of a sample with under 350,000 clones, 58% of them seen once. Sequences were derived from CD4+ T cells sorted from blood, sampled at week 24, from a patient treated with tofacitinib. These receptors were taken from a human donor with alopecia areata.

The rearrangement joins TRBV30 to TRBJ2-3; D remains ambiguous. The ends were cut back, 3 bases at V and 1 base at J, with 11 bases in the middle. This CDR3 has 14 residues. Looked up from germline, CDR1 is GTSNPN and CDR2 is SVGIG (reference sequence). As DNA, the CDR3 is TGTGCCTGGAGCCTCGGACGGGGCACAGATACGCAGTATTTT. This sequence encodes CAWSLGRGTDTQYF. Together with reference TRBV30 and TRBJ2-3, the CDR3 gives the full variable domain: SQTIHQWPATLVQPVGSPLSLECTVEGTSNPNLYWYRQAAGRGLQLLFYSVGIGQISSEVPQNLSASRPQDRQFILSSKKLLLSDSGFYLCAWSLGRGTDTQYFGPGTRLTVL.

The chain employs TRBV27 and TRBJ2-5; TRBD1 matches 8 bases. Looked up from germline, CDR1 is MNHEY and CDR2 is SMNVEV (reference sequence). This CDR3 region has 18 residues. Losses at the gene ends were 0 bases for V and 5 bases for J; bases not matched to a gene: 14. The chain's CDR3 is CASSLSPGQGSTWETQYF. CDR3 DNA sequence: TGTGCCAGCAGTTTATCGCCCGGACAGGGTAGTACTTGGGAGACCCAGTACTTC.

The V and J genes are TRBV19 and TRBJ1-5, with D maybe TRBD1 (6 bases). Per germline, CDR1 LNHDA and CDR2 SQIVND (reference sequence). Deletions cut 7 bases from V and 6 bases from J, with 13 bases between. This CDR3 spans 13 amino acids. The CDR3 is CASNPQGGQPQHF. The DNA of the CDR3 is TGTGCCAGTAACCCACAGGGAGGTCAGCCCCAGCATTTT.

The CDR3 here is CAITEGSVHEQYF. CDR3 DNA sequence: TGTGCCATCACGGAGGGATCGGTCCACGAGCAGTACTTC. V usage is TRBV10-3 and J usage is TRBJ2-7, with D perhaps TRBD2 (6 bases). This CDR3 has 13 amino acids. The V gene lost 7 bases and the J gene lost 5 bases, with 15 bases spanning the gap. Germline V lookup: CDR1 ENHRY, CDR2 SYGVKD.

The genes are TRBV29-1 and TRBJ1-2; no definite D call. There are 13 residues in the CDR3. Deletions cut 4 bases from V and 8 bases from J, with 17 bases between. CDR1 is SQVTM, CDR2 ANQGSEA, per germline. In nucleotides, the CDR3 is TGCAGCGTTGCCCCAGGTCCCGAGTGGGGCTACACCTTC. This encodes CSVAPGPEWGYTF. The full variable domain, with the rest looked up from reference TRBV29-1 and TRBJ1-2, is SAVISQKPSRDICQRGTSLTIQCQVDSQVTMMFWYRQQPGQSLTLIATANQGSEATYESGFVIDKFPISRPNLTFSTLTVSNMSPEDSSIYLCSVAPGPEWGYTFGSGTRLTVV.

This clone was seen only once. V and J are TRBV15 and TRBJ2-2; D could derive from TRBD1 or TRBD2 (6 bases each). This CDR3 contains 16 residues. From germline, CDR1 is LNHNV and CDR2 YYDKDF (reference sequence). The V and J ends lost 0 bases and 6 bases respectively, with 14 bases between them. The CDR3 region is CATSRDVLAGAGELFF. The CDR3 coding sequence is TGTGCCACCAGCAGAGATGTACTAGCAGGGGCCGGGGAGCTGTTTTTT.

J is TRBJ2-1 and V is TRBV30, with 15 bases fitting TRBD2. Germline loops: CDR1 GTSNPN, CDR2 SVGIG (reference sequence). This CDR3 has 16 amino acids. V lost 2 bases, J lost 7 bases, and 6 bases stayed unmatched. CDR3 nucleotides: TGTGCCTGGAGTCGGACTAGCGGGGGGGCGAGGAATGAGCAGTTCTTC. Translation: CAWSRTSGGARNEQFF.

This clone was seen a handful of times. This chain uses TRBV19 with TRBJ2-3; 8 bases are a match to TRBD2. Germline values: CDR1 LNHDA, CDR2 SQIVND (reference sequence). The V segment lost 6 bases and the J segment 1 base; nucleotides outside the gene matches: 6. The CDR3 sequence is 15 residues long. Here the CDR3 DNA reads TGTGCCAGTAGCATCTTAGCGGGGCGCACAGATACGCAGTATTTT. Residues: CASSILAGRTDTQYF.

This clone was seen just once. The V and J genes are TRBV19 and TRBJ1-5, with D perhaps matching TRBD1 (6 bases). CDR1 is LNHDA, CDR2 SQIVND, per germline (reference sequence). This CDR3 contains 14 residues. V was shortened by 7 bases and J by 3 bases, with 13 bases between the two germline ends. CDR3 sequence reads: CASKAGVVNQPQHF. For the CDR3, the DNA is TGTGCCAGTAAGGCAGGGGTGGTCAATCAGCCCCAGCATTTT.